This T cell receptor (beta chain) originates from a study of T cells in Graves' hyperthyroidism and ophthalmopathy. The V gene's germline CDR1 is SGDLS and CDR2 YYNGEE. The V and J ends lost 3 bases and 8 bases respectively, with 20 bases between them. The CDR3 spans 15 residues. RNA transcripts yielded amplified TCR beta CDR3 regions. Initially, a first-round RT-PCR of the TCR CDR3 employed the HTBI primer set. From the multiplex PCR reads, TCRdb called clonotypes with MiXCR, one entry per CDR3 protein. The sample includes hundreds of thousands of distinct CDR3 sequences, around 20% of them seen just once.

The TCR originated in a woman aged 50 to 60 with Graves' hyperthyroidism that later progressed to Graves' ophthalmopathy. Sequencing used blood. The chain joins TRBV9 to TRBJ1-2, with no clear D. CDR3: CASSASAGRNRGYTF. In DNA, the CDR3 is TGTGCCAGCAGCGCGTCGGCCGGACGCAATCGAGGCTACACCTTC.